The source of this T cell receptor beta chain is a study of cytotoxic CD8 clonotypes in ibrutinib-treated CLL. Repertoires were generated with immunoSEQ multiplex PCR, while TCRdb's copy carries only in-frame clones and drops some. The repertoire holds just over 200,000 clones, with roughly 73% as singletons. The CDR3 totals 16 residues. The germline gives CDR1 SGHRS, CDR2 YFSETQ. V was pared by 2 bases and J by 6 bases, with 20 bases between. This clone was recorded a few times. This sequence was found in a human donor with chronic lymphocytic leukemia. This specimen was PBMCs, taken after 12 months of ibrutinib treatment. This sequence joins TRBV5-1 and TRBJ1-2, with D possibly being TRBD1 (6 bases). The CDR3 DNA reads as TGCGCCAGCAGCTTTACGGGGGCTGGTTTAGGTGATGGCTACACCTTC. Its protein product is CASSFTGAGLGDGYTF.